The 10 T cell receptor beta chains presented below share a single source sample, sequenced in a study of blood T cell repertoires in COVID-19. Using immunoSEQ multiplex PCR, the repertoire was profiled, and TCRdb retains in-frame clones only, with some absent. This table holds some 270,000 clones, about 85% found once. The specimen was PBMCs or T cells enriched from blood (not recorded which). These receptors were obtained from a woman in her fifties or sixties who had been exposed to COVID-19.

The genes are TRBV2 and TRBJ1-5; 8 bases align to TRBD1. The V gene end was trimmed by 3 bases and the J gene end by 7 bases; junction bases not matched to a gene: 5. This CDR3 contains 14 residues. Germline CDR1 SNHLY, CDR2 FYNNEI. CDR3 loop: CASSDRGLGQPQHF. CDR3 sequence (DNA): TGTGCCAGCAGTGACAGGGGGCTAGGGCAGCCCCAGCATTTT. Together with reference TRBV2 and TRBJ1-5, the CDR3 gives the full variable domain: EPEVTQTPSHQVTQMGQEVILRCVPISNHLYFYWYRQILGQKVEFLVSFYNNEISEKSEIFDDQFSVERPDGSNFTLKIRSTKLEDSAMYFCASSDRGLGQPQHFGDGTRLSIL.

The table lists this clone with a few counts. V usage is TRBV29-1 and J usage is TRBJ2-1; D not resolved. CDR1 is SQVTM and CDR2 is ANQGSEA in the germline V gene. V was shortened by 7 bases and J by 1 base, with 11 bases between the two germline ends. The CDR3 spans 13 residues. CDR3 nucleotide sequence: TGCAGCGCCCTACCTAGATCCTACAATGAGCAGTTCTTC. Its protein product is CSALPRSYNEQFF.

The chain recombines TRBV7-2 with TRBJ2-7, with 11 bases aligning to TRBD2. CDR1 SGHTA and CDR2 FQGNSA come from the germline V gene. V shed 6 bases and J 2 bases; nucleotides not matched to a gene: 6. CDR3 length: 15 residues. This CDR3 is CASSLSTSGAYEQYF. As DNA, the CDR3 is TGTGCCAGCAGTCTTTCGACTAGCGGGGCCTACGAGCAGTACTTC.

V is TRBV5-1 and J is TRBJ1-1, with D perhaps matching TRBD1 (6 bases). The CDR3 runs to 15 residues. Trimming pared 3 bases from V and 4 bases from J, leaving 16 bases between. The germline gives CDR1 SGHRS, CDR2 YFSETQ. The CDR3 DNA sequence: TGCGCCAGCAGCTGGGGGCTCCCGACGGGCACTGAAGCTTTCTTT. Translating it yields CASSWGLPTGTEAFF.

The rearrangement joins TRBV24-1 to TRBJ2-2; tentative D call: TRBD1 (6 bases). CDR3 length equals 12 residues. V was shortened by 11 bases and J by 5 bases, with 11 bases between the two germline ends. CDR1 is KGHDR, CDR2 SFDVKD, per germline. CDR3 nucleotides: TGTGCCAGCAAGGGGGAAACCGGGGAGCTGTTTTTT. It encodes CASKGETGELFF.

The V gene is TRBV19, the J gene TRBJ1-6, with 7 bases identical to TRBD1. The V gene end was trimmed by 2 bases and the J gene end by 10 bases; junction bases not matched to a gene: 8. The CDR3 totals 15 residues. CDR1 and CDR2 (germline): LNHDA, SQIVND (reference sequence). CDR3 sequence (DNA): TGTGCCAGTAGTATACGAGAGGGACAGCGGTCACCCCTCCACTTT. Translating gives CASSIREGQRSPLHF.

The chain is built from TRBV4-1 and TRBJ2-1; 10 positions agree with TRBD1. Germline V gene data show CDR1 as MGHRA and CDR2 as YSYEKL. Unmatched junction bases numbered 6, after V lost 3 bases and J lost 4 bases. The CDR3 consists of 16 residues. The CDR3 is CASSHRDRGRYNEQFF. The DNA of the CDR3 is TGCGCCAGCAGCCATAGGGACAGGGGCCGATACAATGAGCAGTTCTTC.

The count of this clone is one. The chain recombines TRBV7-2 with TRBJ2-3, with 8 positions matching TRBD2. Germline CDR1 SGHTA, CDR2 FQGNSA. With V trimmed by 2 bases and J by 5 bases, 6 bases remained unmatched. The CDR3 has 15 amino acids. CDR3 bases: TGTGCCAGCAGCTTAATCGGGGGGGCGGGAGATACGCAGTATTTT. It codes for CASSLIGGAGDTQYF.

The rearrangement joins TRBV4-1 to TRBJ2-7; D is perhaps TRBD1 (6 bases). Germline assignment: CDR1 MGHRA and CDR2 YSYEKL. Trimming removed 0 bases at V and 3 bases at J, with 15 bases between. The CDR3 runs to 16 residues. This chain's CDR3 is CASSQDEDRGNYEQYF. CDR3 DNA: TGCGCCAGCAGCCAAGATGAGGACAGAGGTAACTACGAGCAGTACTTC.

This chain links TRBV19 with TRBJ1-5; perhaps TRBD1 as D (5 bases). The CDR3 spans 16 residues. Trimming left V 1 base short and J 3 bases short, with 13 bases between. Germline V gene data show CDR1 as LNHDA and CDR2 as SQIVND (reference sequence). CDR3 coding DNA: TGTGCCAGTAGTATAGGGTCAGGGAGGAACAATCAGCCCCAGCATTTT. Translating gives CASSIGSGRNNQPQHF.